The 32 T cell receptor beta chains in this list originate from one sample, sequenced in a study of T-cell reconstitution after alpha-beta-depleted transplantation in children. The library targeted TCRbeta and was prepared with unique molecular identifiers. TCRdb redid the calling of the PCR reads with MiXCR, one entry per CDR3 protein. Among hundreds of thousands of distinct CDR3 sequences listed, 15% to 20% were seen once. The sample here was PBMCs from the stem cell graft donor, taken from the stem cell graft. The receptor set was obtained from a human donor who donated a stem cell graft to a child with acute myeloid leukemia.

This clonotype appeared a few times. The genes are TRBV5-1 and TRBJ2-3; the match to TRBD2 covers 10 bases. Trimming took 3 bases from V and 6 from J; bases not matched to a gene: 7. CDR1 is SGHRS and CDR2 is YFSETQ in the germline V gene. There are 15 residues in the CDR3. The CDR3 region has the DNA TGCGCCAGCAGCTCAACTAGCGGGGCAAGGGATACGCAGTATTTT. This translates into CASSSTSGARDTQYF. Using reference TRBV5-1 and TRBJ2-3 for the parts outside the CDR3, the full variable domain is KAGVTQTPRYLIKTRGQQVTLSCSPISGHRSVSWYQQTPGQGLQFLFEYFSETQRNKGNFPGRFSGRQFSNSRSEMNVSTLELGDSALYLCASSSTSGARDTQYFGPGTRLTVL.

The V and J genes are TRBV5-1 and TRBJ2-7; either TRBD1 or TRBD2 may fit D (7 bases each). Per the germline V gene, CDR1 is SGHRS and CDR2 is YFSETQ. V gave up 7 bases and J gave up 7 bases, with 18 bases separating them. The CDR3 runs to 13 residues. CDR3 amino acids: CASRQGGVGEQYF. CDR3 bases: TGCGCCAGCCGCCAGGGGGGGGTCGGTGAGCAGTACTTC. The full variable domain, in which reference TRBV5-1 and TRBJ2-7 provide the parts outside the CDR3, is KAGVTQTPRYLIKTRGQQVTLSCSPISGHRSVSWYQQTPGQGLQFLFEYFSETQRNKGNFPGRFSGRQFSNSRSEMNVSTLELGDSALYLCASRQGGVGEQYFGPGTRLTVT.

The chain has TRBV5-1 and TRBJ2-4; the match to TRBD1 covers 7 bases. V dropped 4 bases and J dropped 0; count of bases not matched to a gene: 7. The germline V gene encodes CDR1 SGHRS and CDR2 YFSETQ. This CDR3 spans 16 amino acids. CDR3 nucleotides: TGCGCCAGCAGCACGGGACAGCCCATAGCCAAAAACATTCAGTACTTC. Translation gives CASSTGQPIAKNIQYF.

Many counts were recorded for this clonotype. The chain carries TRBV20-1 and TRBJ1-5; TRBD1 might be the D (6 bases). The CDR3 contains 14 residues. Germline V CDR1 and CDR2: DFQATT, SNEGSKA (reference sequence). The germline V and J ends were trimmed by 2 bases and 3 bases, with 11 bases remaining between them. The CDR3 region is CSARPGQYNQPQHF. The CDR3 DNA is TGCAGTGCTAGACCCGGACAGTACAATCAGCCCCAGCATTTT.

This clonotype was detected only a few times. This chain connects TRBV15 to TRBJ2-3; TRBD2 aligns across 7 bases. This CDR3 is built from 16 residues. CDR1 and CDR2 from the germline V gene are LNHNV and YYDKDF (reference sequence). Germline trimming cut 0 bases from V and 1 base from J; bases unmatched to any gene: 4. The CDR3 is CATSRDRRGGTDTQYF. CDR3 bases: TGTGCCACCAGCAGAGATAGACGGGGGGGCACAGATACGCAGTATTTT.

This clonotype was detected many times. The chain uses TRBV20-1 and TRBJ1-4; D is unclear. V was pared by 3 bases and J by 5 bases, with 16 bases between. The CDR3 totals 15 residues. Germline values: CDR1 DFQATT, CDR2 SNEGSKA (reference sequence). DNA for the CDR3: TGCAGTGCTAGGTCAGGCGGACTACTAAATGAAAAACTGTTTTTT. Amino acid sequence: CSARSGGLLNEKLFF.

This chain joins TRBV6-5 and TRBJ1-4; TRBD1 aligns across 7 bases. V lost 2 bases to trimming and J lost 5 bases; unmatched junction nucleotides: 5. Looked up from germline, CDR1 is MNHEY and CDR2 is SVGAGI. This CDR3 is built from 15 residues. The CDR3 nucleotides are TGTGCCAGCAGTTACCTATCGGGACAGAATGAAAAACTGTTTTTT. Its protein is CASSYLSGQNEKLFF.

This clonotype came up many times. The chain couples TRBV29-1 to TRBJ1-2; 7 bases are a match to TRBD1. The CDR3 has 13 residues. The junction had 5 bases not matched to a gene; V was cut back by 7 bases and J by 0 bases. Germline-derived CDR1 and CDR2 are SQVTM and ANQGSEA. CDR3 sequence: CSAPTGTNYGYTF. The CDR3 region has the DNA TGCAGCGCTCCGACAGGGACTAACTATGGCTACACCTTC.

In regard to this clonotype: A read error is possible here, since a much larger clone lies one base away. V is TRBV12-3 or TRBV12-4 and J is TRBJ2-1, with D hard to call. The CDR3 is 10 amino acids. The CDR3 DNA sequence: TGTGCCAGCAGCCAAAATGCGCAGTTCTTC. Protein sequence: CASSQNAQFF.

This rearrangement joins TRBV12-3 or TRBV12-4 to TRBJ1-1, with D tentatively TRBD1 (5 bases). Deletions cut 3 bases from V and 3 bases from J, with 20 bases between. The CDR3 sequence is 17 residues long. Here the CDR3 DNA reads TGTGCCAGCAGTTTCTCTTTTGGGGGTGGATGGGACACTGAAGCTTTCTTT. It is translated as CASSFSFGGGWDTEAFF.

The sample holds a few counts of this clonotype. The rearrangement uses TRBV5-1 and TRBJ2-7; perhaps TRBD1 as D (6 bases). CDR1 and CDR2 (germline): SGHRS, YFSETQ. The CDR3 consists of 14 residues. V lost 4 bases, J lost 1 base, and 12 bases lay in between. The chain's CDR3 is CASSPGTFSYEQYV. CDR3 nucleotides: TGCGCCAGCAGCCCCGGGACATTTTCCTACGAGCAGTACGTC.

The CDR3 loop is CASSTGRLETQYF. The DNA of the CDR3 is TGTGCCAGCAGTACAGGGAGGTTAGAGACCCAGTACTTC. The chain carries TRBV12-3 or TRBV12-4 and TRBJ2-5, with D possibly called TRBD1 or TRBD2 (6 bases each). This CDR3 is 13 amino acids long. V lost 5 bases and J lost 4, with 11 bases in between.

This clonotype was counted ten times or more. V and J are TRBV20-1 and TRBJ2-4, with D unresolved. The CDR3 totals 15 residues. Trimming pared 1 base from V and 0 bases from J, leaving 10 bases between. Per germline, CDR1 DFQATT and CDR2 SNEGSKA (reference sequence). The CDR3 bases are TGCAGTGCTAGAGCGACGGTACTAGCCAAAAACATTCAGTACTTC. Translation: CSARATVLAKNIQYF.

The chain employs TRBV6-5 and TRBJ2-1; 9 bases fit TRBD2. This CDR3 is built from 14 residues. Germline CDR1 is MNHEY and CDR2 is SVGAGI. Trimming took 0 bases from V and 7 from J; bases not matched to a gene: 1. The CDR3 DNA reads TGTGCCAGCAGTTACTCCGGACTAGCGAATGAGCAGTTCTTC. Translating gives CASSYSGLANEQFF.

The chain couples TRBV5-1 to TRBJ1-1; 9 bases fit TRBD1. Trimming removed 7 bases from V and 5 bases from J; junction bases left unmatched: 12. Per germline, CDR1 SGHRS and CDR2 YFSETQ. The CDR3 is 15 amino acids. The CDR3 sequence is CASGTEQGAGTEAFF. CDR3 bases: TGCGCCAGCGGCACAGAACAGGGGGCAGGGACTGAAGCTTTCTTT.

There are many counts of this clonotype. The chain combines TRBV12-3 or TRBV12-4 with TRBJ1-1; D not certain. The V end was cut by 5 bases, the J end by 2 bases, with 12 bases between. This CDR3 contains 14 residues. CDR3 coding DNA: TGTGCCAGCAGTCCACCAGACACCAACACTGAAGCTTTCTTT. This sequence encodes CASSPPDTNTEAFF.

This clonotype was found many times. V and J are TRBV5-6 and TRBJ2-5, with D unresolved. V was cut by 4 bases and J by 2 bases, with 12 bases left in between. Looked up from germline, CDR1 is SGHDT and CDR2 is YYEEEE. The CDR3 runs to 14 residues. The CDR3, as DNA: TGTGCCAGCAGCCCGGTGGCGGAACAAGAGACCCAGTACTTC. This sequence encodes CASSPVAEQETQYF.

In its sample, this clonotype was seen many times. The rearrangement uses TRBV29-1 and TRBJ1-1; possible D gene TRBD1, 5 bases. Germline V CDR1 and CDR2: SQVTM, ANQGSEA. This CDR3 region has 14 residues. Trimming removed 3 bases at V and 4 bases at J, with 15 bases between. CDR3 sequence: CSVDRVGASTEAFF. The CDR3 DNA is TGCAGCGTTGACAGGGTCGGGGCTTCCACTGAAGCTTTCTTT.

The gene calls are TRBV7-8 and TRBJ1-4; a weak D match, TRBD1 (5 bases). CDR1 and CDR2 (germline): SGHVS, FQNEAQ. V was cut by 1 base and J by 0 bases, with 9 bases left in between. The CDR3 has 16 residues. CDR3 amino acids: CASSLGTPATNEKLFF. The CDR3 DNA is TGTGCCAGCAGCTTAGGGACACCCGCAACTAATGAAAAACTGTTTTTT.

This clonotype was seen repeatedly, ten times or more. The rearrangement joins TRBV20-1 to TRBJ2-7; 7 nucleotides match TRBD2. Germline CDR1 and CDR2: DFQATT and SNEGSKA (reference sequence). This CDR3 is built from 14 residues. V shed 7 bases, J shed 5 bases, and the junction held 14 bases outside the gene matches. As DNA, the CDR3 is TGCAGTGGTAACTTGTGGGGGGGTCGAAACGAGCAGTACTTC. Protein sequence: CSGNLWGGRNEQYF.

This clonotype was seen many times. The chain couples TRBV12-3 or TRBV12-4 to TRBJ2-7, with TRBD2 matching 11 bases. V trimming: 6 bases; J trimming: 3 bases; junction bases outside the gene matches: 7. The CDR3 consists of 15 residues. The CDR3 reads CASRGTSGGFYEQYF. The CDR3 DNA is TGTGCCAGCAGGGGTACTAGCGGGGGCTTCTACGAGCAGTACTTC.

Comments on this clonotype: Its ends do not fully match the called genes, so a read error is possible. The chain employs TRBV5-6 and TRBJ1-2; a weak D match, TRBD1 (6 bases). The CDR3 is 13 residues long. Germline V gene data show CDR1 as SGHDT and CDR2 as YYEEEE. Here the CDR3 reads CAGSSGAGPRYTF. The CDR3 DNA sequence: TGTGCCGGCAGCTCGGGGGCAGGGCCCCGCTACACCTTC. The whole variable domain, remainder taken from reference TRBV5-6 and TRBJ1-2, is DAGVTQSPTHLIKTRGQQVTLRCSPKSGHDTVSWYQQALGQGPQFIFQYYEEEERQRGNFPDRFSGHQFPNYSSELNVNALLLGDSALYLCAGSSGAGPRYTFGSGTRLTVV.

This clonotype was observed a handful of times. The V gene is TRBV9, the J gene TRBJ2-7; 8 bases agree with TRBD1. V gave up 1 base and J gave up 3 bases; unmatched junction bases: 6. CDR1 is SGDLS and CDR2 is YYNGEE in the germline V gene. This CDR3 has 15 amino acids. CDR3 protein: CASSVSPGTGYEQYF. CDR3 sequence (DNA): TGTGCCAGCAGCGTAAGTCCGGGGACAGGCTACGAGCAGTACTTC.

This clonotype occurred many times. This chain joins TRBV5-1 and TRBJ1-4; D is possibly TRBD1 (5 bases). V was pared by 5 bases and J by 11 bases, with 19 bases between. The CDR3 covers 14 residues. CDR1 is SGHRS, CDR2 YFSETQ, per germline. In nucleotides, the CDR3 is TGCGCCAGCAGTGGGGCTACAGATCCGGGGAAACTGTTTTTT. It specifies CASSGATDPGKLFF.

The sample holds many counts of this clonotype. This rearrangement joins TRBV12-3 or TRBV12-4 to TRBJ1-5; D gene ambiguous. Trimming cost V 6 bases and J 1 base, with 10 bases left between them. The CDR3 is 14 amino acids. The CDR3 is CASSQGASNQPQHF. DNA of the CDR3: TGTGCCAGCAGCCAAGGCGCGAGCAATCAGCCCCAGCATTTT.

This clonotype was observed at least ten times. V gene TRBV20-1 combines with J gene TRBJ1-3; D remains ambiguous. The CDR3 spans 15 residues. The V end was cut by 2 bases, the J end by 0 bases, with 11 bases between. Germline lookup yields CDR1 DFQATT and CDR2 SNEGSKA (reference sequence). The chain's CDR3 is CSARKGSNSGNTIYF. As DNA, the CDR3 is TGCAGTGCTAGAAAGGGCTCAAACTCTGGAAACACCATATATTTT.

Regarding this clonotype: This may come from a read error, since a much larger clone is one base off. The chain is built from TRBV10-3 and TRBJ2-7; 8 nucleotides align to TRBD1. There are 14 residues in the CDR3. Germline loops: CDR1 ENHRY, CDR2 SYGVKD. The CDR3 here is CAISPTGEVYEQDF. The CDR3 DNA reads as TGTGCCATCAGCCCGACAGGGGAGGTGTACGAGCAGGACTTC.

This clonotype was recorded at least ten times. DNA for the CDR3: TGTGCCAGCACCCCGGACAGGGGAGAGACCCAGTACTTC. Encoded protein: CASTPDRGETQYF. J is TRBJ2-5 and V is TRBV12-3 or TRBV12-4; 9 positions agree with TRBD1. Germline trimming cut 7 bases from V and 4 bases from J; bases unmatched to any gene: 4. This CDR3 region has 13 residues.

This clonotype was picked up many times. At one of its ends the junction is not consistent with the germline gene, which may arise from a read error. The rearrangement links TRBV7-9 to TRBJ2-1; TRBD1 matches at 7 bases. Germline lookup yields CDR1 SEHNR and CDR2 FQNEAQ (reference sequence). This CDR3 spans 12 amino acids. In DNA, the CDR3 is TGCGCCAGCAGCTCAGGGGGCAATGAGCAGTTCTTC. This translates into CASSSGGNEQFF.

J is TRBJ1-2 and V is TRBV20-1, with a possible D match to TRBD1 (6 bases). The CDR3 sequence is 16 residues long. Trimming shortened V by 6 bases and J by 1 base, and 21 bases separated the two germline ends. Germline V gene sequence: CDR1 DFQATT, CDR2 SNEGSKA (reference sequence). The CDR3 DNA follows: TGCAGTGCCATAGGGGCGGGGGCAACGATTAACTATGGCTACACCTTC. This gives the protein CSAIGAGATINYGYTF.

The rearrangement links TRBV7-2 to TRBJ2-1; 10 bases match TRBD2. The CDR3 totals 14 residues. V shed 4 bases, J shed 9 bases, and the junction held 6 bases outside the gene matches. Germline V gene data show CDR1 as SGHTA and CDR2 as FQGNSA. The CDR3 coding sequence is TGTGCCAGCAGCTCTTCGAGCGGGGGGGTTGAGCAGTTCTTC. This gives the protein CASSSSSGGVEQFF.

This clonotype was recorded at least ten times. V usage is TRBV29-1 and J usage is TRBJ2-7, with TRBD2 as a possible D gene (7 bases). V lost 6 bases, J lost 7 bases, and 22 bases lay in between. The CDR3 length is 14 residues. From germline, CDR1 is SQVTM and CDR2 ANQGSEA. For the CDR3, the DNA is TGCAGCGTCGAGAGGGGGAGGGGGTCTCGGGAGCAGTACTTC. Translation: CSVERGRGSREQYF.